The next 7 T cell receptor beta chains were all read from a single sample in a study of shared clonotypes between healthy human individuals. Repertoires were generated with immunoSEQ multiplex PCR, while TCRdb's copy carries only in-frame clones and drops some. The data contain 900,000 to 1,200,000 clones, approximately 80% of them singletons. Material for sequencing was memory CD4+ T cells from PBMCs. Subset here: CD45RA-negative fraction. Every receptor here comes from a man between 18 and 29 years old in good health. Some clones in this sample may be carry-over from other donors' samples.

This sequence joins TRBV7-8 and TRBJ1-2; D is perhaps TRBD1 (5 bases). The CDR3 totals 14 residues. Between the trimmed V and J ends, which lost 1 base and 4 bases, there was a span of 10 bases. The germline V gene has CDR1 SGHVS and CDR2 FQNEAQ. The DNA for the CDR3 is TGTGCCAGCAGCTTAGGTCCAGGGAGCTATGGCTACACCTTC. This gives the protein CASSLGPGSYGYTF.

This chain connects TRBV2 to TRBJ2-3; D not resolved. The V end lost 7 bases, the J end lost 2 bases, and 10 bases lay between the germline ends. This CDR3 comprises 13 residues. Germline V gene data show CDR1 as SNHLY and CDR2 as FYNNEI. As DNA, the CDR3 is TGTGCCAGCAAGAATAGAAACACAGATACGCAGTATTTT. The encoded protein is CASKNRNTDTQYF.

The chain recombines TRBV9 with TRBJ2-3; D unclear. Trimming left V 0 bases short and J 6 bases short, with 11 bases between. CDR1 and CDR2 (germline): SGDLS, YYNGEE. The CDR3 spans 14 residues. The CDR3 sequence is CASSVVASADTQYF. In nucleotides, the CDR3 is TGTGCCAGCAGCGTAGTGGCTTCCGCCGATACGCAGTATTTT. Looking up the rest from reference TRBV9 and TRBJ2-3 gives the full variable domain: DSGVTQTPKHLITATGQRVTLRCSPRSGDLSVYWYQQSLDQGLQFLIQYYNGEERAKGNILERFSAQQFPDLHSELNLSSLELGDSALYFCASSVVASADTQYFGPGTRLTVL.

This clone was observed a single time. The rearrangement links TRBV19 to TRBJ2-3, with a weak D call TRBD2 (5 bases). V lost 5 bases and J 9 bases, leaving 12 bases between the germline ends. There are 12 residues in the CDR3. Per the germline V gene, CDR1 is LNHDA and CDR2 is SQIVND (reference sequence). The CDR3 sequence: CASSFRRGTQYF. CDR3 coding DNA: TGTGCCAGTAGTTTCCGGAGAGGGACGCAGTATTTT. The full variable domain, in which reference TRBV19 and TRBJ2-3 provide the parts outside the CDR3, is DGGITQSPKYLFRKEGQNVTLSCEQNLNHDAMYWYRQDPGQGLRLIYYSQIVNDFQKGDIAEGYSVSREKKESFPLTVTSAQKNPTAFYLCASSFRRGTQYFGPGTRLTVL.

This clone was observed a handful of times. The gene calls are TRBV27 and TRBJ2-7; 9 bases align to TRBD2. The CDR3 length is 15 residues. J gave up 3 bases and V 3 bases, and 6 bases lay outside the gene matches. CDR1 is MNHEY, CDR2 SMNVEV, per germline (reference sequence). The CDR3 DNA follows: TGTGCCAGCAGTTTTGGCGGGAGGGGCGTCTACGAGCAGTACTTC. It encodes CASSFGGRGVYEQYF.

The CDR3 is CASSPLIVDEQFF. For the CDR3, the DNA is TGTGCCAGCTCACCACTAATTGTCGATGAGCAGTTCTTC. The rearrangement uses TRBV18 and TRBJ2-1; no definite D call. This CDR3 is 13 amino acids long. V lost 1 base and J 8 bases, leaving 9 bases between the germline ends. In germline, CDR1 is KGHSH, CDR2 LQKENI.

The table lists this clone with a count of one. V is TRBV27 and J is TRBJ2-7; D is ambiguous. Trimming took off 3 bases at V and 4 bases at J, with 13 bases between the two ends. The CDR3 runs 14 residues. In germline, CDR1 is MNHEY, CDR2 SMNVEV (reference sequence). The CDR3 DNA follows: TGTGCCAGCAGTTTCTCCGGGTCACGATACGAGCAGTACTTC. Protein sequence: CASSFSGSRYEQYF.